One sample yielded the 11 T cell receptor beta chains listed below, sequenced in a study of somatic mutations in cytotoxic T cells in rheumatoid arthritis. Sequenced by immunoSEQ multiplex PCR; TCRdb stores in-frame clones only, minus some. The sample contains about 10,000 clones, around 84% of which appear only once. Sequenced input: CD8+ T cells sorted from blood. These receptors were collected from an adult with rheumatoid arthritis.

This chain links TRBV9 with TRBJ1-2; D is unclear. The CDR3 is 14 residues long. Looked up from germline, CDR1 is SGDLS and CDR2 is YYNGEE. V dropped 2 bases and J dropped 3 bases, with 11 bases sitting between them. CDR3 protein: CASSVSVGYYGYTF. For the CDR3, the DNA is TGTGCCAGCAGCGTGAGTGTAGGGTACTATGGCTACACCTTC.

This sequence joins TRBV5-1 and TRBJ1-1; D gene ambiguous. V shed 1 base and J shed 0 bases, with 7 bases lying between them. The CDR3 is 14 residues long. The germline CDR1 and CDR2 sequences are SGHRS and YFSETQ. Here the CDR3 DNA reads TGCGCCAGCAGCTTGTATAGATTGAACACTGAAGCTTTCTTT. It translates to CASSLYRLNTEAFF.

The rearrangement uses TRBV4-2 and TRBJ1-1; 8 nucleotides match TRBD1. From germline, CDR1 is LGHNA and CDR2 YNFKEQ. The CDR3 length is 15 residues. V gave up 5 bases and J gave up 11 bases; unmatched junction bases: 16. CDR3 sequence: CASSSTDLFRGRAFF. CDR3 DNA sequence: TGTGCCAGCAGCTCAACTGATCTCTTCAGGGGGCGTGCTTTCTTT.

V gene TRBV5-1 combines with J gene TRBJ2-5; 7 nucleotides match TRBD1. J was trimmed by 2 bases and V by 0 bases; bases with no gene match: 7. The CDR3 has 16 amino acids. CDR1 is SGHRS and CDR2 is YFSETQ in the germline V gene. The CDR3 loop is CASSLDIQGFQETQYF. In DNA form, the CDR3 reads TGCGCCAGCAGCTTGGATATACAGGGGTTTCAAGAGACCCAGTACTTC.

This chain connects TRBV5-1 to TRBJ1-1, with 9 bases fitting TRBD1. J was trimmed by 5 bases and V by 2 bases; bases with no gene match: 7. The CDR3 is made up of 15 amino acids. The germline CDR1 and CDR2 sequences are SGHRS and YFSETQ. CDR3 nucleotide sequence: TGCGCCAGCAGCTTAACAGGGGGCGGGAGTACTGAAGCTTTCTTT. Amino acids: CASSLTGGGSTEAFF.

The chain employs TRBV5-5 and TRBJ1-1; D is unclear. Germline CDR1 is SGHKS and CDR2 is YYEKEE (reference sequence). V was cut by 4 bases and J by 1 base, with 14 bases left in between. This CDR3 spans 15 amino acids. The CDR3 is CASSTWDFQNTEAFF. CDR3 DNA: TGTGCCAGCAGCACCTGGGATTTTCAGAACACTGAAGCTTTCTTT.

In this sample, this clone is large (0.1 to 1%). V and J are TRBV27 and TRBJ1-1; D gene unclear. Germline CDR1 is MNHEY and CDR2 is SMNVEV (reference sequence). The CDR3 spans 13 residues. V dropped 0 bases and J dropped 4 bases, with 6 bases sitting between them. The CDR3 bases are TGTGCCAGCAGTTTATCGATTTCCACTGAAGCTTTCTTT. Its protein is CASSLSISTEAFF.

The chain links TRBV19 to TRBJ1-1; 8 bases match TRBD1. The CDR3 extends over 14 amino acids. After removal of 6 bases from V and 4 bases from J, the junction contained 7 bases not matched to a gene. Per germline, CDR1 LNHDA and CDR2 SQIVND (reference sequence). DNA of the CDR3: TGTGCCAGTAGAATGACAGGGGAAATCACTGAAGCTTTCTTT. Its protein product is CASRMTGEITEAFF.

This chain connects TRBV28 to TRBJ2-7, with 9 bases identical to TRBD1. CDR1 is MDHEN and CDR2 is SYDVKM in the germline V gene. The CDR3 contains 13 residues. Germline trimming cut 10 bases from V and 3 bases from J; bases unmatched to any gene: 7. The CDR3 DNA follows: TGTGCCACCACCGGGACAGGGAACTACGAGCAGTACTTC. Protein: CATTGTGNYEQYF.

The chain couples TRBV9 to TRBJ2-2; TRBD2 agrees at 7 bases. J was trimmed by 5 bases and V by 3 bases; bases with no gene match: 4. The CDR3 totals 14 residues. Germline assignment: CDR1 SGDLS and CDR2 YYNGEE. CDR3 region: CASSAGGETGELFF. The CDR3 DNA is TGTGCCAGCAGCGCTGGGGGGGAGACCGGGGAGCTGTTTTTT.

The genes are TRBV13 and TRBJ2-5, with D tentatively TRBD1 (6 bases). Germline values: CDR1 PRHDT, CDR2 FYEKMQ (reference sequence). The CDR3 covers 14 residues. The V gene lost 5 bases and the J gene lost 6 bases, with 16 bases spanning the gap. In DNA, the CDR3 is TGTGCCAGCAGCCCCCCGGACAGAGCGAAGACCCAGTACTTC. Its protein is CASSPPDRAKTQYF.